These T cell receptor beta chains were read from a single sample in a study of cytomegalovirus exposure and HLA in healthy donors. Only in-frame clones appear in the TCRdb table, and some are missing; sequencing was by immunoSEQ multiplex PCR. There are some 100,000 clones in the sample; about 68% occur only once, and around 10% lies in the top ten. The source material was PBMCs. The receptors come from a woman in her forties or fifties in good health and CMV-seropositive. CDR3s include the opening cysteine and the closing phenylalanine or tryptophan. A D gene is named only where the DNA matches it firmly. Size values are once, few and many counts, or a class for expanded clones, and some rows have none.

V	J	length	size	D	CDR3	DNA
TRBV6-5	TRBJ2-1	14	NA	NA	CASSGRATYNEQFF	TGTGCCAGCAGTGGCAGGGCCACCTACAATGAGCAGTTCTTC
TRBV4-3	TRBJ1-1	14	NA	NA	CASSQDRVSTEAFF	TGCGCCAGCAGCCAAGACAGGGTCAGCACTGAAGCTTTCTTT
TRBV18	TRBJ1-1	20	once	TRBD1	CASSPIGTGGWVYRDTEAFF	TGTGCCAGCTCACCGATAGGGACAGGGGGTTGGGTTTACCGGGACACTGAAGCTTTCTTT
TRBV7-2	TRBJ2-7	15	NA	NA	CASSSLRGRDFEQYF	TGTGCCAGCAGCTCCCTGAGGGGGAGGGACTTCGAGCAGTACTTC
TRBV7-3	TRBJ2-3	18	NA	TRBD2	CASSLEGLAGVQPDTQYF	TGTGCCAGCAGCTTAGAGGGACTAGCGGGAGTCCAGCCAGATACGCAGTATTTT
TRBV28	TRBJ2-5	16	NA	NA	CASSGNARPAGETQYF	TGTGCCAGCAGTGGCAATGCGAGGCCCGCGGGAGAGACCCAGTACTTC
TRBV20-1	TRBJ1-1	10	NA	NA	CSAGTREAFF	TGCAGTGCTGGCACGAGGGAAGCTTTCTTT
TRBV27	TRBJ2-7	18	NA	TRBD1	CASSPLGRTGGGYYEQYF	TGTGCCAGCAGTCCCTTGGGTCGGACAGGGGGAGGGTACTACGAGCAGTACTTC
TRBV9	TRBJ2-1	15	few	TRBD2	CASSPTGLANYEQFF	TGTGCCAGCAGCCCTACCGGACTAGCGAATTATGAGCAGTTCTTC
TRBV4-1	TRBJ2-7	15	NA	NA	CASSQGQGSSYEQYF	TGCGCCAGCAGCCAAGGACAAGGAAGTTCCTACGAGCAGTACTTC
TRBV25-1	TRBJ2-3	14	NA	TRBD2	CASRRTSVTDTQYF	TGTGCCAGCAGGAGGACTAGCGTCACAGATACGCAGTATTTT
TRBV29-1	TRBJ1-5	12	few	NA	CSVAGFGQPQHF	TGCAGCGTTGCCGGGTTCGGGCAGCCCCAGCATTTT
TRBV7-2	TRBJ2-7	15	NA	TRBD2	CASSQLAGGLYEQYF	TGTGCCAGCAGCCAACTAGCGGGGGGCCTCTACGAGCAGTACTTC
TRBV4-2	TRBJ2-1	15	NA	TRBD1	CASSQPGTGGNEQFF	TGTGCCAGCAGCCAGCCCGGGACAGGGGGCAATGAGCAGTTCTTC
TRBV5-6	TRBJ2-5	16	few	TRBD1	CASSLGTGGLQETQYF	TGTGCCAGCAGCTTGGGGACAGGGGGCCTACAAGAGACCCAGTACTTC
TRBV19	TRBJ2-7	14	NA	NA	CASSIDPQSHEQYF	TGTGCCAGTAGTATAGATCCACAGTCACACGAGCAGTACTTC
TRBV7-7	TRBJ2-7	13	NA	NA	CASSPDTSYEQYF	TGTGCCAGCAGCCCGGACACTTCCTACGAGCAGTACTTC
TRBV21-1	TRBJ1-2	14	NA	NA	CASSKLDRGKGYTF	TGTGCCAGCAGCAAACTGGACAGGGGAAAAGGCTACACCTTC
TRBV6-5	TRBJ2-5	13	NA	TRBD2	CASSRRGQETQYF	TGTGCCTCCTCTAGGCGGGGGCAAGAGACCCAGTACTTC
TRBV6-5	TRBJ2-5	14	NA	NA	CASTEGGGQETQYF	TGTGCCAGCACCGAGGGAGGGGGCCAAGAGACCCAGTACTTC
TRBV11-2	TRBJ2-7	16	once	TRBD1	CASSPRPGTETYEQYF	TGTGCCAGCAGTCCGCGTCCCGGGACAGAGACGTACGAGCAGTACTTC
TRBV5-4	TRBJ1-1	15	few	TRBD1	CASSSLGQGNTEAFF	TGTGCCAGCAGCTCGCTTGGACAGGGAAACACTGAAGCTTTCTTT
TRBV7-9	TRBJ2-5	16	NA	TRBD1	CASSFITGTGEETQYF	TGTGCCAGCAGCTTCATAACCGGGACAGGGGAAGAGACCCAGTACTTC
TRBV11-2	TRBJ1-1	14	NA	NA	CASSLAWRNTEAFF	TGTGCCAGCAGCTTAGCATGGAGGAACACTGAAGCTTTCTTT
TRBV5-6	TRBJ2-7	13	NA	TRBD1	CASSGTGQYEQYF	TGTGCCAGCAGCGGGACAGGGCAGTACGAGCAGTACTTC
TRBV13	TRBJ2-7	19	NA	TRBD2	CASSSTDGTSGRASYEQYF	TGTGCCAGCAGCTCGACGGATGGGACTAGCGGGAGGGCGTCCTACGAGCAGTACTTC
TRBV5-1	TRBJ2-7	17	NA	NA	CASSLAGAGVASYEQYF	TGCGCCAGCAGCTTGGCCGGGGCAGGGGTGGCCTCCTACGAGCAGTACTTC
TRBV2	TRBJ1-1	11	once	NA	CASRNRTEAFF	TGTGCCAGCAGAAACAGGACTGAAGCTTTCTTT
TRBV2	TRBJ1-1	15	NA	TRBD1	CASSDIGQGNTEAFF	TGTGCCAGCAGTGACATAGGACAGGGGAACACTGAAGCTTTCTTT
TRBV9	TRBJ1-4	15	NA	NA	CASSVAVAPGEKLFF	TGTGCCAGCAGCGTAGCTGTGGCCCCGGGAGAAAAACTGTTTTTT
TRBV9	TRBJ2-6	16	NA	TRBD1	CASSEDRGSGANVLTF	TGTGCCAGCAGCGAGGACAGGGGATCTGGGGCCAACGTCCTGACTTTC
TRBV5-4	TRBJ2-5	13	NA	NA	CASSLVSSETQYF	TGTGCCAGCAGCTTGGTTAGTTCGGAGACCCAGTACTTC
TRBV7-9	TRBJ2-3	17	NA	NA	CASSRPGAGAGADTQYF	TGTGCCAGCAGCCGACCGGGGGCGGGGGCTGGGGCAGATACGCAGTATTTT
TRBV27	TRBJ2-7	14	NA	NA	CASSLKSGTYEQYF	TGTGCCAGCAGTTTAAAGTCAGGGACCTACGAGCAGTACTTC
TRBV14	TRBJ1-1	14	NA	NA	CASSQQGSGSLAFF	TGTGCCAGCAGCCAACAGGGCTCCGGGTCCTTGGCTTTCTTT
TRBV5-4	TRBJ1-1	14	NA	NA	CASSLQGPNTEAFF	TGTGCCAGCAGCTTACAGGGCCCGAACACTGAAGCTTTCTTT
TRBV14	TRBJ1-1	15	few	TRBD1	CASSPPGTGVTEAFF	TGTGCCAGCAGCCCCCCGGGGACAGGGGTAACTGAAGCTTTCTTT
TRBV6-6	TRBJ1-1	16	NA	NA	CASSYEGHGLNTEAFF	TGTGCCAGCAGTTATGAGGGCCACGGCTTGAACACTGAAGCTTTCTTT
TRBV6-1	TRBJ2-3	20	few	TRBD2	CASSDGTGSGGASLADTQYF	TGTGCCAGCAGTGACGGGACAGGTAGCGGGGGGGCCTCTCTGGCAGATACGCAGTATTTT
TRBV18	TRBJ1-5	17	NA	TRBD1	CASSPKMETGFNQPQHF	TGTGCCAGCTCACCTAAAATGGAGACAGGGTTTAATCAGCCCCAGCATTTT
TRBV20-1	TRBJ1-2	11	NA	NA	CSARRQDTYTF	TGCAGTGCTAGAAGACAGGATACCTACACCTTC
TRBV6-1	TRBJ2-7	13	few	TRBD1	CASSPGQNYEQYF	TGTGCCAGCAGTCCGGGACAGAACTACGAGCAGTACTTC
TRBV5-5	TRBJ2-7	12	NA	NA	CASSLATYEQYF	TGTGCCAGCAGCTTGGCCACCTACGAGCAGTACTTC
TRBV10-3	TRBJ2-3	12	NA	NA	CAITTSTDTQYF	TGTGCCATCACCACTAGCACAGATACGCAGTATTTT